Detailed here is one T cell receptor beta chain. The time point was: newly diagnosed, previously untreated cHL patient sample. The data derive from a study of PD-1 blockade in classical Hodgkin lymphoma. Sequenced by immunoSEQ multiplex PCR; TCRdb stores in-frame clones only, minus some. The table has 15,000 to 20,000 clones, around 90% seen once. Germline values: CDR1 GTSNPN, CDR2 SVGIG (reference sequence). The CDR3 runs 12 residues. The germline V and J ends were trimmed by 4 bases and 5 bases, with 11 bases remaining between them. This receptor was identified in a human donor with classical Hodgkin lymphoma. Sequenced sample: peripheral blood mononuclear cells (PBMCs). The chain uses TRBV30 and TRBJ1-1, with D uncertain. The CDR3 is CAWTGLRTEAFF. The CDR3 nucleotides read TGTGCCTGGACAGGTTTGAGGACTGAAGCTTTCTTT. The full variable domain, in which reference TRBV30 and TRBJ1-1 provide the parts outside the CDR3, is SQTIHQWPATLVQPVGSPLSLECTVEGTSNPNLYWYRQAAGRGLQLLFYSVGIGQISSEVPQNLSASRPQDRQFILSSKKLLLSDSGFYLCAWTGLRTEAFFGQGTRLTVV.